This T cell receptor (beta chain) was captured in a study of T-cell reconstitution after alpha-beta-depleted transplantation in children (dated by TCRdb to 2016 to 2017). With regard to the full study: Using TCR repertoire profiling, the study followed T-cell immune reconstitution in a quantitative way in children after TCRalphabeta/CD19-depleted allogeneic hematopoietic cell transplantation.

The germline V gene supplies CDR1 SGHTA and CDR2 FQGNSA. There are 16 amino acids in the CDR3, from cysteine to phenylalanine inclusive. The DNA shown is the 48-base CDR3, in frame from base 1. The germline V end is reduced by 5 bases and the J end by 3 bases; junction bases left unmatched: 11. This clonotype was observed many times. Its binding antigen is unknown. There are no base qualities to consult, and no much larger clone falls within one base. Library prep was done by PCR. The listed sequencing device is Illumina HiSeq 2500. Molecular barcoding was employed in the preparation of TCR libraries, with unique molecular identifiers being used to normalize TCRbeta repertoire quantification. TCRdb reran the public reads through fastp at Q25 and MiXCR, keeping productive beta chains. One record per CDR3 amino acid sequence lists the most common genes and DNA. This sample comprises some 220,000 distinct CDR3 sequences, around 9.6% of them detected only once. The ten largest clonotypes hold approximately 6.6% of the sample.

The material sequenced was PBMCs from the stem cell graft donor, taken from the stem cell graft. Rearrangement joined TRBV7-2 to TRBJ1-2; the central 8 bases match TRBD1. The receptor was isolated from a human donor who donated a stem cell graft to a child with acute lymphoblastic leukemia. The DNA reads TGTGCCAGCAGCCTCTCCAGAACAGGGGGAGACTATGGCTACACCTTC. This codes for CASSLSRTGGDYGYTF.